Included here is one T cell receptor beta chain sequence, with context. No antigen is known for it. No much larger clone exists at a distance of one base, and base qualities are not known. The data are from a study of control samples from healthy donors and cancer patients (dated by TCRdb to the early 2020s). The germline V gene yields SGHDT for CDR1 and YYEEEE for CDR2. Trimming costs V 1 base and J 4 bases, and their ends lie 10 bases apart. The CDR3 measures 14 amino acids from cysteine to phenylalanine. Left in the record is the CDR3 DNA by itself, 42 bases read in frame from the first base. Receptor amplification or capture employed the immunoSEQ multiplex PCR assay. The immuneACCESS repertoire file appears here via TCRdb, limited to in-frame rearrangements. These files lack a portion of the clones; in checked studies, under half of the deficit traces to unresolved V genes, and the cause of the others is not known. The sample includes more than 100,000 clones, with 91% observed a single time. The top ten clones comprise around 8.9% of the sample.

The rearrangement combines TRBV5-6 with TRBJ2-3, with no reliable assignment of the D segment. The material sequenced was blood. This TCR came from a man between 18 and 29 years old in good health. CDR3 reads: CASSLTVTPDTQYF. The DNA sequence reads TGTGCCAGCAGCTTGACAGTTACTCCAGATACGCAGTATTTT.